Listed below are T cell receptor beta chains from one sample, sequenced in a study of blood T cell repertoires in COVID-19. Some clones are missing from TCRdb's copy, which holds only in-frame ones; the method was immunoSEQ multiplex PCR. The table records roughly 100,000 clones, almost 80% of them present only once. Source material: peripheral blood. The receptors derive from a man aged 55-75 years with active or convalescent COVID-19. Each CDR3 is given with its conserved first and last residue. The D gene is left open where the match is weak. Clone size, where shown, is once, few, many, or a class for clones that have expanded.

v_call	clone_size	d_call	j_call	cdr3_aa	cdr3_nt
TRBV6-2/TRBV6-3	-	-	TRBJ2-3	CASSYYGLGTDTQYF	TGTGCCAGCAGTTACTACGGGTTAGGCACAGATACGCAGTATTTT
TRBV13	-	TRBD2	TRBJ2-3	CASSLVAGTSGATDTQYF	TGTGCCAGCAGCTTAGTAGCTGGGACTAGCGGGGCCACAGATACGCAGTATTTT
TRBV11-3	-	TRBD1	TRBJ1-1	CASSLGTGGMTEAFF	TGTGCCAGCAGCTTGGGGACAGGGGGGATGACTGAAGCTTTCTTT
TRBV4-2	-	-	TRBJ1-1	CASSRLEVSNTEAFF	TGTGCCAGCAGCCGGCTCGAGGTTTCGAACACTGAAGCTTTCTTT
TRBV18	-	-	TRBJ2-1	CASSPPGRGTRNEQFF	TGTGCCAGCTCACCACCGGGCAGGGGAACGAGGAATGAGCAGTTCTTC
TRBV6-5	-	TRBD2	TRBJ2-1	CASSYSTSGSNEQFF	TGTGCCAGCAGTTACTCGACTAGCGGCAGCAATGAGCAGTTCTTC
TRBV30	-	-	TRBJ2-1	CAWNQGSQYNEQFF	TGTGCCTGGAATCAGGGGTCCCAGTACAATGAGCAGTTCTTC
TRBV6-5	once	TRBD1	TRBJ1-3	CASSLDRGPGNTIYF	TGTGCCAGCAGTTTGGACAGGGGCCCTGGAAACACCATATATTTT
TRBV6-5	-	-	TRBJ2-5	CASSRGRGLQETQYF	TGTGCCAGCAGTAGGGGCAGGGGCCTTCAAGAGACCCAGTACTTC
TRBV27	-	-	TRBJ1-6	CASSLNSVQVSPLHF	TGTGCCAGCAGTTTAAATTCGGTCCAGGTATCACCCCTCCACTTT
TRBV4-1	-	TRBD2	TRBJ2-7	CASSHAGGEQYF	TGCGCCAGCAGCCACGCGGGGGGCGAGCAGTACTTC
TRBV30	-	TRBD1	TRBJ2-4	CAWGSTGYKNIQYF	TGTGCCTGGGGATCGACAGGGTACAAAAACATTCAGTACTTC
TRBV7-6	-	TRBD2	TRBJ2-5	CASSLGLAGGGQETQYF	TGTGCCAGCAGCTTAGGTCTAGCGGGAGGAGGGCAAGAGACCCAGTACTTC
TRBV6-6	-	TRBD1	TRBJ1-1	CASNLDRIGTEAFF	TGTGCCAGCAACCTGGACAGGATTGGCACTGAAGCTTTCTTT
TRBV5-1	-	-	TRBJ1-1	CASSPRWGAEAFF	TGCGCCAGCAGCCCCCGATGGGGCGCTGAAGCTTTCTTT
TRBV28	-	TRBD2	TRBJ2-3	CASRIAGGLTDTQYF	TGTGCCAGCAGAATAGCGGGAGGCCTCACAGATACGCAGTATTTT
TRBV18	-	TRBD1	TRBJ2-5	CASSHDRGRRETQYF	TGTGCCAGCTCACACGACAGGGGGCGCCGGGAGACCCAGTACTTC
TRBV5-6	few	TRBD2	TRBJ2-2	CASSSLRLATNTGELFF	TGTGCCAGCAGCTCCTTAAGACTAGCGACGAACACCGGGGAGCTGTTTTTT
TRBV28	few	-	TRBJ2-2	CASRLPLTGGELFF	TGTGCCAGCAGACTCCCACTCACTGGCGGGGAGCTGTTTTTT
TRBV7-9	-	TRBD1	TRBJ1-2	CASSLGTGHNYGYTF	TGTGCCAGCAGCTTAGGGACAGGGCATAACTATGGCTACACCTTC
TRBV10-1	once	-	TRBJ1-5	CASNERQPQHF	TGCGCCAGCAACGAGCGTCAGCCCCAGCATTTT
TRBV4-1	-	-	TRBJ2-7	CASSQATPYEQYF	TGCGCCAGCAGCCAAGCTACTCCCTACGAGCAGTACTTC
TRBV6-5	-	TRBD2	TRBJ2-2	CASSYGLAGIGELFF	TGTGCCAGCAGTTACGGACTAGCGGGAATCGGGGAGCTGTTTTTT
TRBV9	-	-	TRBJ1-2	CASTPWGGADGYTF	TGTGCCAGCACCCCCTGGGGGGGGGCGGATGGCTACACCTTC
TRBV6-5	-	-	TRBJ1-5	CASSYRGSGQPQHF	TGTGCCAGCAGTTACAGGGGGTCGGGTCAGCCCCAGCATTTT
TRBV5-5	-	TRBD2	TRBJ2-7	CASTTISGSNEQYF	TGTGCCAGCACCACGATAAGCGGGAGCAACGAGCAGTACTTC